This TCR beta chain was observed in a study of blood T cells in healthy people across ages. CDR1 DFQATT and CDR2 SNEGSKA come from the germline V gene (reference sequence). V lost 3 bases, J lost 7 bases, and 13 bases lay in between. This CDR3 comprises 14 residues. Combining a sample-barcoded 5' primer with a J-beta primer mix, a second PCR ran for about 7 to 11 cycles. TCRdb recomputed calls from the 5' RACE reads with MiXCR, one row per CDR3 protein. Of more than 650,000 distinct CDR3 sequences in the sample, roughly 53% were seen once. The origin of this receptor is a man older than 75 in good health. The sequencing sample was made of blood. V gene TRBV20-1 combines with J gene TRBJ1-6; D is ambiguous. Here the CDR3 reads CSARDRGWNSPLHF. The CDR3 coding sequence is TGCAGTGCTAGGGACCGTGGGTGGAATTCACCCCTCCACTTT.